These 9 T cell receptor beta chains came from one sample sequenced in a study of a mutant IDH1 vaccine in newly diagnosed glioma. Antigens for these TCRs are unknown. Sequencing used immunoSEQ multiplex PCR; TCRdb keeps in-frame clones, though not all of them. The table has 70,000 to 100,000 clones, roughly 91% seen once. Indicated time point: week 5, during vaccination. Vaccination comprised doses that each held 300 ug of mutant IDH1 20-mer peptide, plus topical imiquimod. The source was PBMCs, collected from a glioma patient whose treatment included an IDH1 peptide vaccine. These receptors were taken from a woman in her forties or fifties with glioma.

V usage is TRBV28 and J usage is TRBJ1-3; 9 bases match TRBD1. V dropped 8 bases and J dropped 4; count of bases not matched to a gene: 9. The CDR3 loop spans 15 amino acids. Germline lookup yields CDR1 MDHEN and CDR2 SYDVKM. The DNA for the CDR3 is TGTGCCAGCGCAGGTTGGACAGGGGTAGGAAACACCATATATTTT. Amino acids: CASAGWTGVGNTIYF.

This chain joins TRBV6-1 and TRBJ2-3; D uncertain. The CDR3 has 15 amino acids. CDR1 and CDR2 (germline): MNHNS, SASEGT. V shed 2 bases and J shed 1 base, with 10 bases lying between them. The CDR3 region has the DNA TGTGCCAGCAGTGAATATCAGGTGGGCACAGATACGCAGTATTTT. Translating it yields CASSEYQVGTDTQYF.

The chain has TRBV11-2 and TRBJ2-7, with 12 bases that match TRBD2. There are 15 residues in the CDR3. The V segment lost 5 bases and the J segment 3 bases; nucleotides outside the gene matches: 5. The germline CDR1 and CDR2 sequences are SGHAT and FQNNGV. The CDR3 here is CASSLRLAGDYEQYF. The DNA for the CDR3 is TGTGCCAGCAGCCTCCGACTAGCGGGAGACTACGAGCAGTACTTC.

This chain connects TRBV5-5 to TRBJ2-3; D is perhaps TRBD2 (5 bases). Germline CDR1 SGHKS, CDR2 YYEKEE (reference sequence). Trimming took 0 bases from V and 6 from J, leaving 17 bases between them. The CDR3 is 16 residues long. In DNA, the CDR3 is TGTGCCAGCAGCTTGGTTGGTTCTTGGGCGGGTGATACGCAGTATTTT. It encodes CASSLVGSWAGDTQYF.

The chain has TRBV2 and TRBJ2-1, with TRBD2 matching over 8 bases. The length of the CDR3 is 14 residues. Germline CDR1 and CDR2: SNHLY and FYNNEI. Losses at the gene ends were 11 bases for V and 0 bases for J; bases not matched to a gene: 6. The CDR3: CAGSGSSSYNEQFF. As DNA, the CDR3 is TGTGCCGGAAGCGGGAGTAGCTCCTACAATGAGCAGTTCTTC.

This chain links TRBV6-5 with TRBJ2-1; D unclear. Germline V CDR1 and CDR2: MNHEY, SVGAGI. V was pared by 3 bases and J by 8 bases, with 20 bases between. This CDR3 has 16 amino acids. The DNA for the CDR3 is TGTGCCAGCAGTTATTCGCGGACCCCCCCAAGTTATGAGCAGTTCTTC. Protein product: CASSYSRTPPSYEQFF.

The CDR3 DNA sequence: TGTGCCACCAGCAGAGATCTTGCGCAGGGATGGGAGACCCAGTACTTC. It specifies CATSRDLAQGWETQYF. The rearrangement links TRBV15 to TRBJ2-5; tentatively, D is TRBD1 (5 bases). Trimming pared 0 bases from V and 5 bases from J, leaving 16 bases between. Germline V gene sequence: CDR1 LNHNV, CDR2 YYDKDF (reference sequence). The CDR3 sequence is 16 residues long.

This chain uses TRBV6-5 with TRBJ1-4; weak D call: TRBD1 (5 bases). The CDR3 sequence is 15 residues long. The germline V gene has CDR1 MNHEY and CDR2 SVGAGI. With 5 bases removed from V and 0 bases from J, the gap between germline ends came to 10 bases. The CDR3 region has the DNA TGTGCCAGCAGTGTGGGGGGAGCAACTAATGAAAAACTGTTTTTT. Its protein product is CASSVGGATNEKLFF.

The rearrangement uses TRBV7-9 and TRBJ1-2; unclear D gene. V lost 5 bases and J lost 4, with 14 bases in between. CDR3 length: 14 residues. Germline values: CDR1 SEHNR, CDR2 FQNEAQ (reference sequence). CDR3: CASSLPTQIYGYTF. In DNA, the CDR3 is TGTGCCAGCAGCCTCCCGACCCAAATCTATGGCTACACCTTC.